A single sample gave rise to the 28 T cell receptor beta chains below, sequenced in a study of T cells in women clearing cervical HPV infection. The method was immunoSEQ multiplex PCR; TCRdb's version includes in-frame clones alone and lacks a portion of them. Its table lists about 26,000 clones. Sequenced input: blood buffy coat. The receptors were gathered from a woman aged 18 to 75 with a cervical HPV16 infection that either progressed to CIN3+ or cleared (not recorded which).

With regard to this clone: The CDR3 end falls 3 residues outside the read, so it is completed with the germline J gene. This sequence joins TRBV20-1 and TRBJ2-1, with TRBD2 identical over 14 bases. There are 14 residues in the CDR3. The V segment lost 2 bases and the J segment 8 bases; nucleotides outside the gene matches: 2. Germline V gene lookup returns CDR1 DFQATT and CDR2 SNEGSKA (reference sequence). The CDR3 spells CSARRLAGGDEQFF. The sequenced part of the CDR3 DNA is TGCAGTGCTAGAAGACTAGCGGGGGGGGATGAG.

About this clone itself: The read falls 3 residues short of the CDR3 end, and the missing part is taken from the germline J gene. This chain joins TRBV2 and TRBJ1-4, with TRBD1 matching over 7 bases. CDR1 is SNHLY and CDR2 is FYNNEI in the germline V gene. The CDR3 sequence is 15 residues long. V lost 8 bases to trimming and J lost 0 bases; unmatched junction nucleotides: 6. CDR3 DNA, as far as it was read: TGTGCCAGCTACGGGACAGCGACAACTAATGAAAAA. It is translated as CASYGTATTNEK. In full, the CDR3 is CASYGTATTNEKLFF.

Regarding this clone: The read ends 3 residues shy of where the CDR3 ends; the end is completed using the germline J gene. The chain joins TRBV7-2 to TRBJ2-1; 7 bases are shared with TRBD1. With V trimmed by 5 bases and J by 6 bases, 7 bases remained unmatched. In germline, CDR1 is SGHTA, CDR2 FQGNSA. The CDR3 is 14 amino acids. The sequenced CDR3 bases are TGTGCCAGCAGCGGGAGCCGACAGGGCAATGAG. This sequence encodes CASSGSRQGNE. The full CDR3 protein is CASSGSRQGNEQFF.

A word on this clone: The CDR3 extends 3 residues past the end of the read, so its final part is completed from the germline J gene. The genes are TRBV30 and TRBJ1-2; 8 positions match TRBD1. Germline V CDR1 and CDR2: GTSNPN, SVGIG (reference sequence). The trim removed 3 bases at V and 5 bases at J, leaving 8 bases unmatched. The CDR3 has 14 residues. The CDR3 reads CAWREQGDLYGYTF. CDR3 bases read: TGTGCCTGGAGAGAACAGGGGGATTTATATGGC.

About this clone itself: Sequence at one end of the junction differs from germline and may be a read error. Here the CDR3 reads CASSQDTSKSYEQYF. The covered CDR3 bases are TGCGCCAGCAGCCAAGATACCAGTAAGTCCTACGAG. The chain links TRBV4-2 to TRBJ2-7; D call uncertain. The DNA ends 3 residues before the CDR3 does, and the rest of the CDR3 is filled in from the germline J gene. The CDR3 consists of 15 residues. CDR1 is LGHNA, CDR2 YNFKEQ, per germline.

Notes on this clone: The read terminates 3 residues before the CDR3 end, so the remaining end is supplied by the germline J gene. The J gene is TRBJ1-1, the V gene TRBV7-9; 7 nucleotides match TRBD1. CDR3 length: 11 amino acids. Germline CDR1 is SEHNR and CDR2 is FQNEAQ (reference sequence). The covered CDR3 bases are TGTGCCAGCAGCTCGACAGGGCGA. Translating it yields CASSSTGR. The whole CDR3 sequence is CASSSTGRAFF.

Turning to this clone: The sequenced fragment ends 3 residues before the CDR3 boundary, so the rest is inferred from the germline J gene. The V and J genes are TRBV5-1 and TRBJ2-3; tentatively, D is TRBD2 (5 bases). CDR1 is SGHRS, CDR2 YFSETQ, per germline. This CDR3 spans 15 amino acids. V gave up 2 bases and J gave up 8 bases, with 18 bases separating them. The CDR3 DNA, read in part, is TGCGCCAGCAGCTTAAAGGGAGAGACTACGGTTACG. This encodes CASSLKGETTVT. The complete CDR3 sequence is CASSLKGETTVTQYF.

Comments on this clone: The read terminates 3 residues before the CDR3 end, so the remaining end is supplied by the germline J gene. This chain connects TRBV6-2 or TRBV6-3 to TRBJ2-7, with 9 positions matching TRBD2. The CDR3 is made up of 16 amino acids. With V trimmed by 0 bases and J by 3 bases, 6 bases remained unmatched. Germline V CDR1 and CDR2: MNHEY, SVGEGT. CDR3 protein: CASSYSASGAFYEQYF. The sequenced part of the CDR3 DNA is TGTGCCAGCAGTTACTCGGCTAGCGGGGCGTTCTACGAG.

Of note for this clone: The read falls 3 residues short of the CDR3 end, and the missing part is taken from the germline J gene. The V and J genes are TRBV6-1 and TRBJ2-1; D is unresolved. Germline CDR1 reads MNHNS; CDR2 reads SASEGT. V dropped 2 bases and J dropped 4 bases, with 15 bases sitting between them. This CDR3 is 16 amino acids long. This chain's CDR3 is CASSELRLSIYNEQFF. The DNA read from the CDR3 is TGTGCCAGCAGTGAACTTAGACTGAGCATTTACAATGAG.

Details on this clone: The CDR3 end falls 3 residues outside the read, so it is completed with the germline J gene. J is TRBJ2-7 and V is TRBV6-2 or TRBV6-3, with 8 bases lining up with TRBD2. Germline V gene data show CDR1 as MNHEY and CDR2 as SVGEGT. The CDR3 consists of 15 residues. The V segment lost 5 bases and the J segment 3 bases; nucleotides outside the gene matches: 9. The sequenced CDR3 bases are TGTGCCAGCAGTCCTCTAGCGGGCGGGTTCTACGAG. It encodes CASSPLAGGFYE. The full CDR3 sequence reads CASSPLAGGFYEQYF.

For this clone: The DNA ends 3 residues before the CDR3 does, and the rest of the CDR3 is filled in from the germline J gene. The chain joins TRBV19 to TRBJ1-5; D gene ambiguous. CDR1 is LNHDA, CDR2 SQIVND, per germline (reference sequence). This CDR3 region has 13 residues. V lost 7 bases to trimming and J lost 0 bases, with 7 bases between them. The CDR3 sequence: CASNSDSNQPQHF. The CDR3 bases that were read are TGTGCCAGTAATAGTGATAGCAATCAGCCC.

Details on this clone: The read ends 3 residues early relative to the CDR3; the germline J gene fills the gap. The chain is built from TRBV10-1 and TRBJ2-5; D gene uncertain. The CDR3 contains 14 residues. V was clipped by 0 bases and J by 1 base, with 6 bases between them. In germline, CDR1 is WNHNN, CDR2 SYGVQD (reference sequence). The CDR3 region is CASSESQIQETQYF. The part of the CDR3 DNA that was read is TGCGCCAGCAGTGAGTCCCAGATCCAAGAGACC.

About this clone: The CDR3 end falls 3 residues outside the read, so it is completed with the germline J gene. The V and J genes are TRBV6-2 or TRBV6-3 and TRBJ1-2; D ambiguous. The CDR3 length is 11 residues. The germline V gene has CDR1 MNHEY and CDR2 SVGEGT. CDR3 residues: CASSRTRDYTF. Incomplete CDR3 DNA: TGTGCCAGCAGCCGGACTAGGGAC.

About this clone itself: The read falls 3 residues short of the CDR3 end, and the missing part is taken from the germline J gene. V is TRBV9 and J is TRBJ2-7; D remains ambiguous. This CDR3 comprises 15 residues. The V gene lost 2 bases and the J gene lost 0 bases, with 12 bases spanning the gap. Per germline, CDR1 SGDLS and CDR2 YYNGEE. The CDR3 loop is CASSVNSGSSYEQYF. The sequenced CDR3 bases are TGTGCCAGCAGCGTTAATTCGGGTAGCTCCTACGAG.

Regarding this clone: The sequence runs out 3 residues before the end of the CDR3; the remainder is reconstructed from the germline J gene. V gene TRBV7-6 combines with J gene TRBJ2-3, with 8 bases identical to TRBD2. Germline V gives CDR1 SGHVS, CDR2 FNYEAQ. Trimming at V came to 1 base and at J to 0 bases, leaving 3 bases not matched to a gene. The length of the CDR3 is 16 residues. CDR3 loop: CASSLGTSSSTDTQYF. The part of the CDR3 DNA that was read is TGTGCCAGCAGCTTAGGGACTAGCAGTAGCACAGATACG.

About this clone itself: The CDR3 extends 3 residues past the end of the read, so its final part is completed from the germline J gene. V and J are TRBV20-1 and TRBJ2-7; TRBD2 matches at 7 bases. This CDR3 spans 15 amino acids. In germline, CDR1 is DFQATT, CDR2 SNEGSKA (reference sequence). With V trimmed by 1 base and J by 5 bases, 11 bases remained unmatched. The covered CDR3 bases are TGCAGTGCTAGAGCTCAGGGACCAAGCGGGGACGAG. It specifies CSARAQGPSGDE. The CDR3, in full, reads CSARAQGPSGDEQYF.

A remark on this clone: Read coverage stops 3 residues before the CDR3 terminus; the germline J gene supplies the remainder. The V gene is TRBV5-1, the J gene TRBJ1-4; 7 bases line up with TRBD1. The CDR3 is 14 residues long. The trim removed 7 bases at V and 2 bases at J, leaving 5 bases unmatched. CDR1 and CDR2 (germline): SGHRS, YFSETQ. CDR3 loop: CASATGETNEKLFF. The sequenced CDR3 bases are TGCGCCAGCGCTACAGGGGAGACTAATGAAAAA. Together with reference TRBV5-1 and TRBJ1-4, the CDR3 gives the full variable domain: KAGVTQTPRYLIKTRGQQVTLSCSPISGHRSVSWYQQTPGQGLQFLFEYFSETQRNKGNFPGRFSGRQFSNSRSEMNVSTLELGDSALYLCASATGETNEKLFFGSGTQLSVL.

On this clone: The read comes to an end 3 residues before the CDR3 does, leaving the germline J gene to fill in the end. The chain uses TRBV5-6 and TRBJ1-2; D not certain. Trimming removed 0 bases from V and 5 bases from J, with 8 bases in between. The CDR3 extends over 13 amino acids. Germline CDR1 SGHDT, CDR2 YYEEEE. The CDR3 bases that were read are TGTGCCAGCAGCTTGGCCCGGGGATATGGC. It specifies CASSLARGYG. In full, the CDR3 reads CASSLARGYGYTF.

Details on this clone: The read ends 3 residues before the CDR3 terminus; that terminus is restored from the germline J gene. The genes are TRBV7-3 and TRBJ2-2; 8 bases match TRBD1. Germline loops: CDR1 SGHTA, CDR2 FQGTGA. The CDR3 runs to 15 residues. The CDR3 region is CASSQTGANHSPLFF. Incomplete CDR3 DNA: TGTGCCAGCAGTCAGACAGGGGCAAATCATTCACCG.

To note about this clone: With the read ending 3 residues before the CDR3 end, the germline J gene is used to fill in that end. V usage is TRBV19 and J usage is TRBJ1-2; 8 positions match TRBD1. V gave up 4 bases and J gave up 3 bases; unmatched junction bases: 7. The germline CDR1 and CDR2 sequences are LNHDA and SQIVND (reference sequence). CDR3 length: 15 amino acids. CDR3 residues: CASSRSGTGDYGYTF. The sequenced part of the CDR3 DNA is TGTGCCAGTAGTAGATCCGGGACAGGCGACTATGGC.

About this clone: The CDR3 goes on 3 residues after the read ends, and that part is filled in from the germline J gene. The chain uses TRBV19 and TRBJ2-1; 8 bases are shared with TRBD1. Germline V gives CDR1 LNHDA, CDR2 SQIVND (reference sequence). J gave up 0 bases and V 6 bases, and 1 base lay outside the gene matches. CDR3 length: 14 amino acids. The CDR3 is CASRDRASYNEQFF. CDR3 DNA (partial): TGTGCCAGTAGGGACAGGGCCTCCTACAATGAG.

To note about this clone: Coverage ceases 3 residues before the CDR3 finishes, and the germline J gene fills in the end. The chain joins TRBV11-2 to TRBJ2-7, with 8 bases that match TRBD1. Losses at the gene ends were 5 bases for V and 2 bases for J; bases not matched to a gene: 8. From germline, CDR1 is SGHAT and CDR2 FQNNGV. This CDR3 comprises 15 residues. The part of the CDR3 DNA that was read is TGTGCCAGCAGCCTGGACAGGGAGCCTACCTACGAG. Translation gives CASSLDREPTYE. Given in full, the CDR3 is CASSLDREPTYEQYF.

About this clone: The read gets to within 3 residues of the CDR3 end, and the germline J gene fills in the rest. This chain links TRBV19 with TRBJ1-1; 9 nucleotides line up with TRBD1. CDR3 length: 15 residues. J gave up 5 bases and V 0 bases, and 4 bases lay outside the gene matches. CDR1 LNHDA and CDR2 SQIVND come from the germline V gene (reference sequence). The sequenced CDR3 bases are TGTGCCAGTAGTATAGAACAGGGGGCAAGGACTGAA. Translating it yields CASSIEQGARTE. The whole CDR3 sequence reads CASSIEQGARTEAFF. The full variable domain, completed using reference TRBV19 and TRBJ1-1, is DGGITQSPKYLFRKEGQNVTLSCEQNLNHDAMYWYRQDPGQGLRLIYYSQIVNDFQKGDIAEGYSVSREKKESFPLTVTSAQKNPTAFYLCASSIEQGARTEAFFGQGTRLTVV.

As to this clone: From the germline J gene comes the end of the CDR3, since the read stops 3 residues before it. This chain uses TRBV7-2 with TRBJ1-4, with D perhaps TRBD1 (6 bases). The germline CDR1 and CDR2 sequences are SGHTA and FQGNSA. CDR3 length: 15 residues. V lost 6 bases and J 3 bases, leaving 14 bases between the germline ends. The CDR3: CASSSYREANEKLFF. The sequenced CDR3 bases are TGTGCCAGCAGTTCCTACAGGGAGGCTAATGAAAAA.

As regards this clone: Read data end 3 residues before the CDR3 end; the end is taken from the germline J gene. The rearrangement links TRBV7-9 to TRBJ2-7; 10 nucleotides align to TRBD2. The CDR3 is 14 residues long. Losses at the gene ends were 4 bases for V and 4 bases for J; bases not matched to a gene: 4. The germline CDR1 and CDR2 sequences are SEHNR and FQNEAQ (reference sequence). CDR3 loop: CASSSAGGRYEQYF. The CDR3 bases that were read are TGTGCCAGCAGCTCAGCGGGGGGGCGATACGAG.

Of note for this clone: The read is 3 residues too short to cover the CDR3 end, so that end is filled in from the germline J gene. This chain connects TRBV7-2 to TRBJ2-5; TRBD2 matches 8 bases. The CDR3 is made up of 16 amino acids. Trimming took 0 bases from V and 1 from J; bases not matched to a gene: 4. Looked up from germline, CDR1 is SGHTA and CDR2 is FQGNSA. CDR3 bases read: TGTGCCAGCAGCTTAGCGGGCCTAGCGGGCCAAGAGACC. The encoded protein is CASSLAGLAGQET. The complete CDR3 reads CASSLAGLAGQETQYF.

Note on this clone: The missing CDR3 end, 3 residues past where the read stops, is filled in from the germline J gene. The rearrangement links TRBV7-9 to TRBJ1-3; possible D gene TRBD1, 6 bases. This CDR3 is 14 amino acids long. Germline assignment: CDR1 SEHNR and CDR2 FQNEAQ (reference sequence). The V and J ends lost 9 bases and 2 bases respectively, with 14 bases between them. The chain's CDR3 is CASTTTGAGNTIYF. The CDR3 DNA, read in part, is TGTGCCAGTACAACGACAGGCGCTGGAAACACC.

As to this clone: The sequenced fragment ends 3 residues before the CDR3 boundary, so the rest is inferred from the germline J gene. This chain uses TRBV5-1 with TRBJ2-5, with TRBD2 matching over 12 bases. V gave up 0 bases and J gave up 5 bases; unmatched junction bases: 11. This CDR3 contains 18 residues. Germline V gene lookup returns CDR1 SGHRS and CDR2 YFSETQ. CDR3 loop: CASSLAIASGGAGETQYF. CDR3 DNA, as far as it was read: TGCGCCAGCAGCTTGGCCATCGCTAGCGGGGGGGCCGGGGAGACC.